This entry lists 20 T cell receptor beta chains sequenced from one sample in a study of T cell responses to AZD1222 COVID-19 vaccine. TCRdb's table, derived via immunoSEQ multiplex PCR, lists solely in-frame clones and lacks some. The sample consists of about 140,000 clones, roughly nine tenths of them appearing once. The sequencing used peripheral blood, collected on day 0 of AZD1222 vaccination. The receptors derive from an adult in good health.

CDR3 sequence reads: CASTGDSEETQYF. The CDR3 DNA sequence: TGCGCCAGCACGGGTGACAGCGAAGAGACCCAGTACTTC. The chain joins TRBV5-1 to TRBJ2-5; D is possibly TRBD1 (5 bases). Germline V gene sequence: CDR1 SGHRS, CDR2 YFSETQ. V was trimmed by 6 bases and J by 3 bases, leaving 12 bases between them. The CDR3 spans 13 residues.

The chain uses TRBV28 and TRBJ2-3; TRBD2 might be the D (6 bases). Germline V CDR1 and CDR2: MDHEN, SYDVKM. The CDR3 has 20 residues. The V end was cut by 6 bases, the J end by 2 bases, with 30 bases between. The CDR3 protein is CASRGGRSYLEAGATDTQYF. The CDR3 DNA sequence: TGTGCCAGCAGGGGGGGACGTTCGTACCTGGAGGCTGGGGCCACAGATACGCAGTATTTT.

The genes are TRBV5-4 and TRBJ2-1, with D possibly being TRBD2 (5 bases). The CDR3 is 15 amino acids. Germline CDR1 reads SGHNT; CDR2 reads YYREEE (reference sequence). Trimming removed 4 bases from V and 8 bases from J, with 19 bases in between. The CDR3 sequence is CASSHLSRDQHEQFF. CDR3 in DNA: TGTGCCAGCAGCCATCTTTCTCGGGATCAGCATGAGCAGTTCTTC.

The rearrangement links TRBV10-3 to TRBJ1-4; the D is unclear. V lost 7 bases and J lost 0, with 6 bases in between. Germline V gives CDR1 ENHRY, CDR2 SYGVKD. The CDR3 covers 13 residues. The CDR3 is CAIKAATNEKLFF. The CDR3 region has the DNA TGTGCCATCAAAGCAGCAACTAATGAAAAACTGTTTTTT.

This sequence joins TRBV12-5 and TRBJ2-2, with D hard to call. The germline V gene encodes CDR1 LGHNT and CDR2 FRNRAP. The germline V and J ends were trimmed by 4 bases and 6 bases, with 6 bases remaining between them. The CDR3 totals 12 residues. The CDR3, as DNA: TGTGCTAGTGGTTCAGACTCCGGGGAGCTGTTTTTT. This gives the protein CASGSDSGELFF.

This clone was detected once. One junction end disagrees with the germline gene, perhaps due to a read error. The chain employs TRBV10-2 and TRBJ2-7; 7 bases match TRBD1. This CDR3 has 13 residues. Per the germline V gene, CDR1 is WSHSY and CDR2 is SAAADI. CDR3 nucleotide sequence: TGCGCCAGCACCCACAACCTCGAGGGGGCCCCTTTCTTC. It is translated as CASTHNLEGAPFF.

This sequence joins TRBV6-1 and TRBJ1-5; the match to TRBD1 covers 7 bases. The V gene end was trimmed by 4 bases and the J gene end by 0 bases; junction bases not matched to a gene: 6. Germline values: CDR1 MNHNS, CDR2 SASEGT. CDR3 length: 16 amino acids. The CDR3 DNA reads TGTGCCAGCAGTGCGCAGGGGGACTATAGCAATCAGCCCCAGCATTTT. Amino acids: CASSAQGDYSNQPQHF.

This clone was detected once. The chain joins TRBV12-3 or TRBV12-4 to TRBJ2-2, with D possibly TRBD2 on 6 matching bases. The CDR3 totals 13 residues. The V end was cut by 3 bases, the J end by 6 bases, with 8 bases between. The CDR3 loop is CASSFWGAGELFF. CDR3 sequence (DNA): TGTGCCAGCAGTTTTTGGGGGGCCGGGGAGCTGTTTTTT.

The rearrangement uses TRBV9 and TRBJ2-2; D is unresolved. Germline V gives CDR1 SGDLS, CDR2 YYNGEE. V lost 3 bases and J 4 bases, leaving 13 bases between the germline ends. The CDR3 sequence is 15 residues long. The CDR3 is CASSAITGSTGELFF. DNA for the CDR3: TGTGCCAGCAGCGCCATCACCGGAAGCACCGGGGAGCTGTTTTTT.

The V call is TRBV9, the J call TRBJ2-7; 7 positions match TRBD1. The CDR3 is 15 residues long. Germline trimming cut 0 bases from V and 5 bases from J; bases unmatched to any gene: 8. The V gene's germline CDR1 is SGDLS and CDR2 YYNGEE. The CDR3 region has the DNA TGTGCCAGCAGCGTAGGACAGGGCCCCGGCCACGAGCAGTACTTC. Translated, it gives CASSVGQGPGHEQYF.

CDR3 sequence reads: CASSPAGDYGYTF. Written as DNA, the CDR3 is TGCGCCAGCAGCCCCGCAGGGGACTATGGCTACACCTTC. The rearrangement uses TRBV5-1 and TRBJ1-2; D is perhaps TRBD1 (6 bases). The V end was cut by 4 bases, the J end by 3 bases, with 10 bases between. CDR3 length: 13 residues. Germline assignment: CDR1 SGHRS and CDR2 YFSETQ.

The rearrangement uses TRBV18 and TRBJ2-7; 7 bases map to TRBD1. CDR3 length: 15 amino acids. Germline-derived CDR1 and CDR2 are KGHSH and LQKENI. The V segment lost 4 bases and the J segment 0 bases; nucleotides outside the gene matches: 6. The CDR3 DNA follows: TGTGCCAGCTCACTTGCAGGGGGTACCTCCTACGAGCAGTACTTC. It yields the protein CASSLAGGTSYEQYF. The variable domain in full, with the rest retrieved from reference TRBV18 and TRBJ2-7, is NAGVMQNPRHLVRRRGQEARLRCSPMKGHSHVYWYRQLPEEGLKFMVYLQKENIIDESGMPKERFSAEFPKEGPSILRIQQVVRGDSAAYFCASSLAGGTSYEQYFGPGTRLTVT.

In DNA, the CDR3 is TGTGCCATCAACATTGGGACAGGGGGAGAAGGTACGCAGTATTTT. Translation gives CAINIGTGGEGTQYF. The chain couples TRBV10-3 to TRBJ2-3, with 11 bases matching TRBD1. The CDR3 covers 15 residues. Germline CDR1 reads ENHRY; CDR2 reads SYGVKD. V lost 7 bases to trimming and J lost 8 bases; unmatched junction nucleotides: 11.

The gene calls are TRBV9 and TRBJ1-1, with D unclear. Trimming removed 0 bases at V and 0 bases at J, with 9 bases between. The CDR3 is 15 residues long. Germline CDR1 is SGDLS and CDR2 is YYNGEE. As DNA, the CDR3 is TGTGCCAGCAGCGTAGCTAACCAGATGAACACTGAAGCTTTCTTT. This sequence encodes CASSVANQMNTEAFF.

The chain carries TRBV7-2 and TRBJ1-3; possibly TRBD1 for D (5 bases). The CDR3 has 15 residues. The V gene's germline CDR1 is SGHTA and CDR2 FQGNSA. Trimming cost V 2 bases and J 7 bases, with 15 bases left between them. The CDR3 bases are TGTGCCAGCAGCTTAAGTGGACAAGTGTGGAACACCATATATTTT. Residues: CASSLSGQVWNTIYF.

This chain joins TRBV4-2 and TRBJ2-3, with 14 nucleotides matching TRBD2. Germline trimming cut 4 bases from V and 4 bases from J; bases unmatched to any gene: 13. The CDR3 runs to 19 residues. CDR1 and CDR2 from the germline V gene are LGHNA and YNFKEQ. CDR3 sequence reads: CASSRNIGTSGSKADTQYF. The CDR3 bases are TGTGCCAGCAGCCGTAATATTGGGACTAGCGGGAGTAAGGCAGATACGCAGTATTTT.

CDR3 nucleotide sequence: TGTGCCAGCAGGACGCCGGGACTACCCCAAAGAAGAGACAATGAGCAGTTCTTC. Its protein is CASRTPGLPQRRDNEQFF. This chain links TRBV6-4 with TRBJ2-1; 7 nucleotides line up with TRBD2. This CDR3 spans 18 amino acids. CDR1 is MRHNA, CDR2 SNTAGT, per germline. V shed 6 bases, J shed 5 bases, and the junction held 19 bases outside the gene matches.

The rearrangement uses TRBV7-9 and TRBJ2-1, with D unresolved. V shed 7 bases and J shed 5 bases, with 9 bases lying between them. The CDR3 runs to 12 residues. Germline V gene sequence: CDR1 SEHNR, CDR2 FQNEAQ (reference sequence). The CDR3 region has the DNA TGTGCCAGCACCCCCAGCCACAATGAGCAGTTCTTC. Translating gives CASTPSHNEQFF. The variable domain in full, completed from reference TRBV7-9 and TRBJ2-1, reads DTGVSQNPRHKITKRGQNVTFRCDPISEHNRLYWYRQTLGQGPEFLTYFQNEAQLEKSRLLSDRFSAERPKGSFSTLEIQRTEQGDSAMYLCASTPSHNEQFFGPGTRLTVL.

This chain links TRBV7-9 with TRBJ1-1; 7 positions match TRBD1. This CDR3 is built from 12 residues. Germline V CDR1 and CDR2: SEHNR, FQNEAQ (reference sequence). Unmatched junction bases numbered 8, after V lost 8 bases and J lost 8 bases. The CDR3 loop reads CASAPGQIEAFF. Written as DNA, the CDR3 is TGTGCCAGCGCCCCGGGACAGATCGAAGCTTTCTTT.

The table lists this clone with a count of one. The chain carries TRBV11-3 and TRBJ2-2, with TRBD2 as a possible D gene (6 bases). The V and J ends lost 4 bases and 5 bases respectively, with 11 bases between them. The CDR3 sequence is 14 residues long. CDR1 SGHNT and CDR2 YENEEA come from the germline V gene. For the CDR3, the DNA is TGTGCCAGCAGCTGGGGGAGGACAACCGGGGAGCTGTTTTTT. This encodes CASSWGRTTGELFF. Full variable domain (remainder filled in from reference TRBV11-3 and TRBJ2-2): EAGVVQSPRYKIIEKKQPVAFWCNPISGHNTLYWYLQNLGQGPELLIRYENEEAVDDSQLPKDRFSAERLKGVDSTLKIQPAELGDSAVYLCASSWGRTTGELFFGEGSRLTVL.